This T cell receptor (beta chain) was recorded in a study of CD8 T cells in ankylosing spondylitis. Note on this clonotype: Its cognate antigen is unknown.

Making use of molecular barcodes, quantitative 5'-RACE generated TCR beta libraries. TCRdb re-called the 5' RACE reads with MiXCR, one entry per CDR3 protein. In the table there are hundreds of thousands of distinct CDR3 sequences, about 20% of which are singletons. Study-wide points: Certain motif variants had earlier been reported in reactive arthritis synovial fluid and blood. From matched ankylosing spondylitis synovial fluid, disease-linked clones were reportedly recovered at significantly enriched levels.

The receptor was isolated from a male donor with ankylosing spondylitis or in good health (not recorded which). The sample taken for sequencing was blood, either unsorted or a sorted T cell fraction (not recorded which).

CDR3 in amino acids: CASSQDPATGLQETQYF. The CDR3 DNA sequence: TGCGCCAGCAGCCAAGATCCGGCAACAGGGCTCCAAGAGACCCAGTACTTC. V and J are TRBV4-1 and TRBJ2-5; perhaps TRBD1 as D (6 bases). The CDR3 is 17 amino acids. Trimming left V 0 bases short and J 1 base short, with 15 bases between. Germline CDR1 is MGHRA and CDR2 is YSYEKL.